This T cell receptor beta chain is from a study of tumor-infiltrating lymphocytes in localized non-small cell lung cancer. Study as a whole: The cohort mixed smokers and never-smokers, several histologies, and some post-neoadjuvant-chemotherapy samples. Study-level points and caveats: No T-cell fraction difference was seen between IM1 and IM2 tumors.

V lost 3 bases and J lost 3, with 12 bases in between. The germline CDR1 and CDR2 sequences are SGHAT and FQNNGV. The CDR3 covers 15 residues. Only in-frame clones appear in the TCRdb table, and some are missing; sequencing was by immunoSEQ multiplex PCR. The repertoire holds under 25,000 clones, with about three fifths as singletons. Turning to this clone: Its matching antigen is unknown.

The receptor's source is a human donor with non-small cell lung cancer. This rearrangement joins TRBV11-2 to TRBJ2-1; D call uncertain. Sequenced material: lung tumor tissue. The CDR3, as DNA: TGTGCCAGCAGCTTTCTGGGCGAGAACTACAATGAGCAGTTCTTC. This gives the protein CASSFLGENYNEQFF.